These 16 T cell receptor beta chains came from one sample sequenced in a study of T cell responses to AZD1222 COVID-19 vaccine. TCRdb keeps only in-frame clones here, not all; method: immunoSEQ multiplex PCR. The sample includes over 100,000 clones, around 90% of them seen just once. This material consisted of peripheral blood, taken on day 0 of AZD1222 vaccination. The receptor set was obtained from an adult in good health.

This chain joins TRBV5-1 and TRBJ1-1, with D perhaps matching TRBD1 (6 bases). V dropped 7 bases and J dropped 4 bases, with 14 bases sitting between them. Germline values: CDR1 SGHRS, CDR2 YFSETQ. This CDR3 spans 13 amino acids. CDR3 nucleotide sequence: TGCGCCAGCCGATCTGAGGGGGGCACTGAAGCTTTCTTT. It encodes CASRSEGGTEAFF. Variable domain in full (rest from reference TRBV5-1 and TRBJ1-1): KAGVTQTPRYLIKTRGQQVTLSCSPISGHRSVSWYQQTPGQGLQFLFEYFSETQRNKGNFPGRFSGRQFSNSRSEMNVSTLELGDSALYLCASRSEGGTEAFFGQGTRLTVV.

The chain has TRBV5-4 and TRBJ2-3, with D maybe TRBD1 (5 bases). V was shortened by 0 bases and J by 9 bases, with 14 bases between the two germline ends. The germline V gene encodes CDR1 SGHNT and CDR2 YYREEE (reference sequence). This CDR3 is built from 14 residues. CDR3 residues: CASSLGGLRTTQYF. The DNA for the CDR3 is TGTGCCAGCAGCTTGGGTGGGTTAAGGACAACGCAGTATTTT.

The chain uses TRBV18 and TRBJ2-6; possible D gene TRBD1, 5 bases. Germline CDR1 reads KGHSH; CDR2 reads LQKENI. The CDR3 contains 16 residues. Trimming took 1 base from V and 2 from J, leaving 9 bases between them. This CDR3 reads CASSPQGMAGANVLTF. CDR3 DNA: TGTGCCAGCTCACCACAGGGGATGGCTGGGGCCAACGTCCTGACTTTC.

This sequence joins TRBV6-2 or TRBV6-3 and TRBJ2-7; TRBD2 matches 11 bases. The length of the CDR3 is 15 residues. The germline gives CDR1 MNHEY, CDR2 SVGEGT. Trimming removed 2 bases from V and 3 bases from J; junction bases left unmatched: 3. The CDR3 sequence is CASSYASGRYYEQYF. The CDR3 DNA reads as TGTGCCAGCAGTTACGCTAGCGGGAGGTACTACGAGCAGTACTTC.

This chain connects TRBV5-1 to TRBJ2-3; D call uncertain. This CDR3 has 16 residues. With 0 bases removed from V and 0 bases from J, the gap between germline ends came to 11 bases. The germline CDR1 and CDR2 sequences are SGHRS and YFSETQ. CDR3 DNA sequence: TGCGCCAGCAGCTTGGCCGTAGAGCGAAGCACAGATACGCAGTATTTT. This encodes CASSLAVERSTDTQYF.

The chain is built from TRBV10-2 and TRBJ1-2; D gene uncertain. The V end was cut by 6 bases, the J end by 0 bases, with 11 bases between. In germline, CDR1 is WSHSY, CDR2 SAAADI. CDR3 length: 14 residues. CDR3 DNA sequence: TGCGCCAGCAGAAGTAGGGAAGCTAACTATGGCTACACCTTC. This encodes CASRSREANYGYTF.

V and J are TRBV7-2 and TRBJ1-6, with D unresolved. Trimming shortened V by 6 bases and J by 0 bases, and 12 bases separated the two germline ends. Germline lookup yields CDR1 SGHTA and CDR2 FQGNSA. The CDR3 spans 16 residues. This chain's CDR3 is CASRSTESSYNSPLHF. The DNA of the CDR3 is TGTGCCAGCAGATCAACAGAGAGCTCCTATAATTCACCCCTCCACTTT. Combining the CDR3 with reference TRBV7-2 and TRBJ1-6 gives the whole variable domain GAGVSQSPSNKVTEKGKDVELRCDPISGHTALYWYRQSLGQGLEFLIYFQGNSAPDKSGLPSDRFSAERTGGSVSTLTIQRTQQEDSAVYLCASRSTESSYNSPLHFGNGTRLTVT.

This sequence joins TRBV3-1 (or the pseudogene TRBV3-2) and TRBJ2-2, with 7 bases lining up with TRBD2. The CDR3 is made up of 17 amino acids. Germline V gene data show CDR1 as LGHDT and CDR2 as YNNKEL (reference sequence). The junction had 8 bases not matched to a gene; V was cut back by 3 bases and J by 1 base. The CDR3 protein is CASSHSLAAKNTGELFF. In nucleotides, the CDR3 is TGTGCCAGCAGCCATTCCCTAGCGGCAAAGAACACCGGGGAGCTGTTTTTT.

The V call is TRBV30, the J call TRBJ1-2; D is possibly TRBD1 (5 bases). The germline V and J ends were trimmed by 1 base and 2 bases, with 5 bases remaining between them. The CDR3 contains 12 residues. Germline CDR1 is GTSNPN and CDR2 is SVGIG (reference sequence). The CDR3 region is CAWSAGNYGYTF. CDR3 sequence (DNA): TGTGCCTGGAGTGCAGGGAACTATGGCTACACCTTC.

J is TRBJ2-7 and V is TRBV3-1 (or the pseudogene TRBV3-2), with D possibly matching TRBD2 (6 bases). The germline V gene encodes CDR1 LGHDT and CDR2 YNNKEL (reference sequence). V lost 1 base, J lost 3 bases, and 16 bases lay in between. This CDR3 has 16 amino acids. The CDR3 DNA sequence: TGTGCCAGCAGCCAAGTTCGGGGGAGGACCAACTACGAGCAGTACTTC. This gives the protein CASSQVRGRTNYEQYF.

The chain recombines TRBV6-2 or TRBV6-3 with TRBJ1-1; TRBD1 is a possible D gene (6 bases). This CDR3 has 16 amino acids. V lost 4 bases, J lost 3 bases, and 18 bases lay in between. The V gene's germline CDR1 is MNHEY and CDR2 SVGEGT. This chain's CDR3 is CASSSSHRVWDTEAFF. In DNA form, the CDR3 reads TGTGCCAGCAGTTCCAGCCACAGGGTTTGGGACACTGAAGCTTTCTTT.

The gene calls are TRBV5-4 and TRBJ1-1; TRBD1 agrees at 7 bases. CDR3 length equals 16 residues. The V gene's germline CDR1 is SGHNT and CDR2 YYREEE (reference sequence). The V segment lost 3 bases and the J segment 2 bases; nucleotides outside the gene matches: 10. CDR3 region: CASSSYNRGVNTEAFF. For the CDR3, the DNA is TGTGCCAGCAGCTCCTATAACAGGGGAGTAAACACTGAAGCTTTCTTT.

The chain combines TRBV20-1 with TRBJ2-7; D is uncertain. V lost 6 bases to trimming and J lost 5 bases, with 8 bases between them. CDR3 length: 10 amino acids. The germline CDR1 and CDR2 sequences are DFQATT and SNEGSKA (reference sequence). Here the CDR3 reads CSALVNEQYF. CDR3 sequence (DNA): TGCAGTGCACTGGTGAACGAGCAGTACTTC.

This clone occurred a few times. The rearrangement links TRBV7-3 to TRBJ1-6; tentative D call: TRBD1 (6 bases). Germline V gene sequence: CDR1 SGHTA, CDR2 FQGTGA. The CDR3 covers 23 residues. V lost 0 bases and J 6 bases, leaving 33 bases between the germline ends. DNA of the CDR3: TGTGCCAGCAGCTTAACCACAGCGTACACCAACGCCGGGCTCACAGGGCCTAATTCACCCCTCCACTTT. This translates into CASSLTTAYTNAGLTGPNSPLHF.

Only one count was recorded for this clone. The chain uses TRBV19 and TRBJ1-3, with D hard to call. This CDR3 is 14 amino acids long. Deletions cut 7 bases from V and 2 bases from J, with 12 bases between. Germline V CDR1 and CDR2: LNHDA, SQIVND (reference sequence). The CDR3 nucleotides are TGTGCCAGTAATGGAGAGGTGACTGGAAACACCATATATTTT. It encodes CASNGEVTGNTIYF.

The chain combines TRBV5-6 with TRBJ1-2; D remains ambiguous. Germline CDR1 SGHDT, CDR2 YYEEEE. V was clipped by 5 bases and J by 4 bases, with 15 bases between them. CDR3 length: 14 residues. The CDR3 nucleotides are TGTGCCAGCAGACCCTCCGACACCGGCTATGGCTACACCTTC. Amino acid sequence: CASRPSDTGYGYTF.